Detailed here is one TCR beta chain. Its matching antigen is unknown. Germline-derived CDR1 and CDR2 are SNHLY and FYNNEI. The V gene lost 0 bases and the J gene lost 0 bases, with 8 bases spanning the gap. The CDR3 covers 16 residues. Primers: 60 Vbeta forward and 13 Jbeta reverse. Profiling relied on immunoSEQ multiplex PCR, and the TCRdb table lists in-frame clones only, not all of them. The sample includes 90,000 to 150,000 clones, 60% to 80% of them seen just once. This record belongs to a study of cytomegalovirus exposure and HLA in healthy donors. Study summary: An early data release held some 89 million unique TCRs from HLA-typed donors. Study-wide points: The study carried out a later analysis of TCR beta sequences. It associated around 17,000 of them with specific HLA alleles at a false discovery rate of 0.05. The study flagged approximately 180 TCR beta chains as cytomegalovirus-associated.

The clonotype originates from a man aged 45 to 65 in good health and CMV-seropositive. The rearrangement joins TRBV2 to TRBJ2-2, with D possibly being TRBD2 (5 bases). The material sequenced was PBMCs. CDR3 amino acids: CASSEARLPNTGELFF. In DNA form, the CDR3 reads TGTGCCAGCAGTGAAGCAAGACTACCGAACACCGGGGAGCTGTTTTTT.